These 5 T cell receptor beta chains came from one sample sequenced in a study of response to subunit inactivated influenza vaccine. TCRdb recomputed calls from the RT-PCR reads with MiXCR, one row per CDR3 protein. The sample consists of 150,000 or so distinct CDR3 sequences, roughly a tenth of them appearing once. The sequences come from CD8+ T cells sorted from PBMCs, collected less than 30 months after vaccination. The receptors here all came from a man aged 45 to 75 who received an inactivated influenza vaccine.

Comments on this clonotype: At one end, the junction sequence differs from germline, possibly due to a read error. The chain recombines TRBV29-1 with TRBJ2-5; perhaps D is TRBD1 or TRBD2 (6 bases each). This CDR3 contains 11 residues. Germline V gene data show CDR1 as SQVTM and CDR2 as ANQGSEA. CDR3 DNA sequence: TGTGCGGGGCAGGGGATGGGGACCCAGTACTTC. It encodes CAGQGMGTQYF.

The V and J genes are TRBV12-3 or TRBV12-4 and TRBJ2-5; D call uncertain. The CDR3 is 13 residues long. The V gene lost 5 bases and the J gene lost 9 bases, with 16 bases spanning the gap. DNA of the CDR3: TGTGCCAGCAGTATAACTACCCCCTGGTCCCAGTACTTC. This sequence encodes CASSITTPWSQYF.

CDR3 protein: CASSPNTDTQYF. CDR3 bases: TGTGCCAGCAGCCCGAACACAGATACGCAGTATTTT. The rearrangement joins TRBV12-3 or TRBV12-4 to TRBJ2-3; D is undetermined. The CDR3 length is 12 residues. V was shortened by 6 bases and J by 2 bases, with 6 bases between the two germline ends.

This clonotype was found a few times. The chain employs TRBV6-2 or TRBV6-3 and TRBJ2-7; 7 bases fit TRBD1. With 7 bases clipped from V and 2 bases from J, the junction kept 14 bases outside the gene matches. This CDR3 comprises 16 residues. Germline assignment: CDR1 MNHEY and CDR2 SVGEGT. The CDR3 loop reads CASTHLNRDRAYEQYF. CDR3 bases: TGTGCCAGCACTCACCTGAACCGGGACAGAGCCTACGAGCAGTACTTC.

J is TRBJ2-1 and V is TRBV5-6; no definite D call. Germline CDR1 is SGHDT and CDR2 is YYEEEE. This CDR3 comprises 13 residues. V was trimmed by 10 bases and J by 4 bases, leaving 15 bases between them. Here the CDR3 reads CAGTRLTYNEQFF. CDR3 DNA sequence: TGTGCCGGCACCCGATTAACGTACAATGAGCAGTTCTTC.